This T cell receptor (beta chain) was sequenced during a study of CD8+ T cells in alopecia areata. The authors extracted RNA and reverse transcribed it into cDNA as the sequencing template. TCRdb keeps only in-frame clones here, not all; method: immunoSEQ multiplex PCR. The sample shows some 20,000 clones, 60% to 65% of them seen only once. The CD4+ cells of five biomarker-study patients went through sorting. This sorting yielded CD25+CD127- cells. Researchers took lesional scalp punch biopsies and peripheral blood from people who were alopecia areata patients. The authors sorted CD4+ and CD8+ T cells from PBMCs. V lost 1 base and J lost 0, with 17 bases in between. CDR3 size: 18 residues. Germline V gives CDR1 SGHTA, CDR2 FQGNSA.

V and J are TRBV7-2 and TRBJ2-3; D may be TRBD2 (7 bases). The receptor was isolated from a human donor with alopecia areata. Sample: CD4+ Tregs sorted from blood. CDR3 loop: CASSLGGRGGTSTDTQYF. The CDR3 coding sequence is TGTGCCAGCAGCTTAGGAGGTCGCGGGGGCACTAGCACAGATACGCAGTATTTT.